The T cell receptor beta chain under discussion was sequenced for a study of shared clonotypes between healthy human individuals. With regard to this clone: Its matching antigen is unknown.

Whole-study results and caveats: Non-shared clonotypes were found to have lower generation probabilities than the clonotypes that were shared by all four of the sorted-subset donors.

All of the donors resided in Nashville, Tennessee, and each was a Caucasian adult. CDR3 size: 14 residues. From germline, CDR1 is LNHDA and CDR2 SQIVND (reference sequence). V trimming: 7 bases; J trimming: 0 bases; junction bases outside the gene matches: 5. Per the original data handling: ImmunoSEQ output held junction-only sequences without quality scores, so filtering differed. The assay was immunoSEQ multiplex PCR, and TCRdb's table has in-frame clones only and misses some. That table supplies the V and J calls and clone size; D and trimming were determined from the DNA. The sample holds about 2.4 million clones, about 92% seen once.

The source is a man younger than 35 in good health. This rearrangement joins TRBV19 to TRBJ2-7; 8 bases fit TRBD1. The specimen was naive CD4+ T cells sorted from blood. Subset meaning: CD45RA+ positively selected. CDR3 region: CASTSDRASYEQYF. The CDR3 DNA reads TGTGCCAGTACCTCGGACAGGGCCTCCTACGAGCAGTACTTC.